A single sample is the source of the 18 T cell receptor beta chains below, sequenced in a study of blood T cell repertoires in COVID-19 (dated by TCRdb to about 2020). The library was produced with the immunoSEQ multiplex PCR assay. TCRdb re-hosts the immuneACCESS table, in-frame sequences only. Its copies lack some clones; in the studies checked, an unresolved V gene accounts for under half of them, and the cause for the rest is not known. For this sample the table gives approximately 200,000 clones, of which 82% were detected only once. The biggest ten clones account for approximately 12% of the sample. Sequencing was carried out using PBMCs or T cells enriched from blood (not recorded which). These receptors all come from a man aged 35 to 55 who had recovered from COVID-19.

This clone was detected once. The chain employs TRBV5-8 and TRBJ2-5; D is perhaps TRBD1 (6 bases). Germline-derived CDR1 and CDR2 are SGHTS and YDEGEE. The CDR3 has 14 amino acids. V was trimmed by 2 bases and J by 4 bases, leaving 12 bases between them. CDR3: CASSFLGAGETQYF. The CDR3 DNA follows: TGTGCCAGCAGCTTTCTGGGGGCGGGAGAGACCCAGTACTTC.

The chain employs TRBV7-3 and TRBJ2-3; TRBD2 agrees at 7 bases. The CDR3 loop spans 16 amino acids. Per the germline V gene, CDR1 is SGHTA and CDR2 is FQGTGA. Trimming at V came to 1 base and at J to 1 base, leaving 5 bases not matched to a gene. CDR3 in DNA: TGTGCCAGCAGCTTAATGCGACTAGCTGGCACAGATACGCAGTATTTT. Amino acid sequence: CASSLMRLAGTDTQYF.

The chain couples TRBV11-2 to TRBJ1-2; weak D call: TRBD1 (6 bases). CDR3 size: 14 residues. Germline-derived CDR1 and CDR2 are SGHAT and FQNNGV. Between the trimmed V and J ends, which lost 1 base and 8 bases, there was a span of 14 bases. The CDR3 region has the DNA TGTGCCAGCAGCTTAGTGGGGGGGCTAAAGGGCTACACCTTC. Translated: CASSLVGGLKGYTF.

This clone appeared a single time. V gene TRBV5-6 combines with J gene TRBJ2-2; 12 nucleotides agree with TRBD2. Losses at the gene ends were 1 base for V and 5 bases for J; bases not matched to a gene: 6. Germline lookup yields CDR1 SGHDT and CDR2 YYEEEE. CDR3 size: 17 residues. Here the CDR3 reads CASSLNLAGGRTGELFF. As DNA, the CDR3 is TGTGCCAGCAGCTTGAACCTAGCGGGAGGGAGAACCGGGGAGCTGTTTTTT.

The chain uses TRBV3-1 (or the pseudogene TRBV3-2) and TRBJ2-1; 14 positions agree with TRBD2. The CDR3 length is 16 residues. V was pared by 4 bases and J by 9 bases, with 8 bases of the junction left unmatched. Germline CDR1 reads LGHDT; CDR2 reads YNNKEL (reference sequence). CDR3 protein: CASSLWTSGRSGEQFF. CDR3 DNA: TGTGCCAGCAGCCTATGGACTAGCGGGAGGTCCGGTGAGCAGTTCTTC.

The chain links TRBV29-1 to TRBJ2-1; TRBD2 might be the D (6 bases). V was pared by 4 bases and J by 15 bases, with 16 bases between. This CDR3 has 11 amino acids. Germline V lookup: CDR1 SQVTM, CDR2 ANQGSEA. The CDR3 DNA reads as TGCAGCGTTGCTGGGGGACTGCTCGGGTTCTTC. Amino acids: CSVAGGLLGFF.

This rearrangement joins TRBV29-1 to TRBJ2-1; 7 nucleotides align to TRBD2. There are 16 residues in the CDR3. The V segment lost 2 bases and the J segment 6 bases; nucleotides outside the gene matches: 13. Per the germline V gene, CDR1 is SQVTM and CDR2 is ANQGSEA. The CDR3 spells CSVEPRGDRGGNEQFF. In DNA, the CDR3 is TGCAGCGTTGAACCTCGGGGGGACCGGGGCGGCAATGAGCAGTTCTTC.

The rearrangement joins TRBV15 to TRBJ2-1; 7 bases are a match to TRBD2. V trimming: 3 bases; J trimming: 9 bases; junction bases outside the gene matches: 11. The CDR3 extends over 15 amino acids. From germline, CDR1 is LNHNV and CDR2 YYDKDF (reference sequence). In nucleotides, the CDR3 is TGTGCCACCAGCAGGAACCTCGGGAGGAGAGGTGAGCAGTTCTTC. It codes for CATSRNLGRRGEQFF.

This rearrangement joins TRBV5-6 to TRBJ2-1, with D maybe TRBD1 (6 bases). The CDR3 loop spans 14 amino acids. Germline CDR1 is SGHDT and CDR2 is YYEEEE. Between the trimmed V and J ends, which lost 4 bases and 4 bases, there was a span of 12 bases. This CDR3 is CASSRPDRYNEQFF. CDR3 in DNA: TGTGCCAGCAGCCGACCGGACAGATACAATGAGCAGTTCTTC.

V usage is TRBV15 and J usage is TRBJ2-5; 9 positions agree with TRBD1. This CDR3 is 14 amino acids long. With 3 bases clipped from V and 4 bases from J, the junction kept 3 bases outside the gene matches. Germline lookup yields CDR1 LNHNV and CDR2 YYDKDF (reference sequence). The CDR3 loop reads CATSRATGGETQYF. The CDR3 coding sequence is TGTGCCACCAGCAGGGCGACAGGGGGAGAGACCCAGTACTTC. The variable domain in full, with the rest retrieved from reference TRBV15 and TRBJ2-5, is DAMVIQNPRYQVTQFGKPVTLSCSQTLNHNVMYWYQQKSSQAPKLLFHYYDKDFNNEADTPDNFQSRRPNTSFCFLDIRSPGLGDTAMYLCATSRATGGETQYFGPGTRLLVL.

J is TRBJ1-1 and V is TRBV13; D is ambiguous. Trimming took off 4 bases at V and 0 bases at J, with 9 bases between the two ends. Germline V gene data show CDR1 as PRHDT and CDR2 as FYEKMQ (reference sequence). This CDR3 is built from 14 residues. CDR3 DNA: TGTGCCAGCAGCTCAGCGGGGATGAACACTGAAGCTTTCTTT. As protein: CASSSAGMNTEAFF.

The DNA of the CDR3 is TGTGCCGCATGGACAGGCACAGATACGCAGTATTTT. Its translation is CAAWTGTDTQYF. The V and J genes are TRBV10-3 and TRBJ2-3; TRBD1 is a possible D gene (6 bases). The V end was cut by 11 bases, the J end by 1 base, with 10 bases between. CDR1 is ENHRY, CDR2 SYGVKD, per germline. This CDR3 contains 12 residues.

The chain links TRBV20-1 to TRBJ1-6; no clear D. Looked up from germline, CDR1 is DFQATT and CDR2 is SNEGSKA (reference sequence). V dropped 3 bases and J dropped 8 bases, with 11 bases sitting between them. The CDR3 runs to 13 residues. CDR3 sequence reads: CSASHSSDSPLHF. CDR3 DNA sequence: TGCAGTGCTAGTCACAGCTCGGATTCACCCCTCCACTTT.

The rearrangement links TRBV2 to TRBJ2-7; the D is unclear. The CDR3 sequence is 14 residues long. The V and J ends lost 6 bases and 3 bases respectively, with 15 bases between them. In germline, CDR1 is SNHLY, CDR2 FYNNEI. The CDR3 sequence: CASRTLTENYEQYV. The CDR3 bases are TGTGCCAGCAGAACCCTAACAGAGAACTACGAGCAGTACGTC.

This clone has just one count. The rearrangement joins TRBV19 to TRBJ1-6, with 11 bases fitting TRBD1. The CDR3 has 16 amino acids. Germline CDR1 is LNHDA and CDR2 is SQIVND (reference sequence). Germline trimming cut 5 bases from V and 10 bases from J; bases unmatched to any gene: 10. CDR3 nucleotides: TGTGCCAGTAGTTTCCTTGGACAGGGGGCACGATCACCCCTCCACTTT. Translating it yields CASSFLGQGARSPLHF.

The J gene is TRBJ2-7, the V gene TRBV28, with 7 bases aligning to TRBD1. V was pared by 6 bases and J by 5 bases, with 10 bases of the junction left unmatched. The CDR3 has 14 residues. Germline values: CDR1 MDHEN, CDR2 SYDVKM. The CDR3 DNA is TGTGCCAGCAGACTTGCATTCGACAGGGACGAGCAGTACTTC. This sequence encodes CASRLAFDRDEQYF.

The chain has TRBV10-3 and TRBJ2-7; the D gene is possibly TRBD2 (6 bases). V lost 6 bases to trimming and J lost 4 bases, with 10 bases between them. The CDR3 contains 12 residues. The germline V gene encodes CDR1 ENHRY and CDR2 SYGVKD. The CDR3 spells CAISLSGYEQYV. CDR3 DNA sequence: TGTGCCATCAGCCTTAGCGGTTACGAGCAGTACGTC.

The chain links TRBV28 to TRBJ1-1, with a weak D call TRBD1 (5 bases). V shed 6 bases and J shed 8 bases, with 10 bases lying between them. CDR1 MDHEN and CDR2 SYDVKM come from the germline V gene. The length of the CDR3 is 11 residues. The CDR3 reads CASSSNREAFF. The CDR3 DNA sequence: TGTGCCAGCAGCTCAAACAGGGAAGCTTTCTTT.